This is a list of T cell receptor beta chains from one sample in a study of blood T cells in healthy people across ages. TCRdb independently ran MiXCR on the 5' RACE reads; one entry per CDR3 protein. The sample carries 650,000 to 1,000,000 distinct CDR3 sequences, approximately 35% recorded once. Specimen: blood. The source is a man younger than 35 in good health. Both conserved end residues are part of each CDR3. A D gene is named only where the DNA matches it firmly. Not every row has a clone size; where given, it reads once, few, many or a size class.

v_call	j_call	d_call	clone_size	cdr3_nt	cdr3_aa
TRBV7-9	TRBJ1-5	TRBD1	NA	TGTGCCAGCAGCTTATTACCGGGACAGGGTACGAGTCAGCCCCAGCATTTT	CASSLLPGQGTSQPQHF
TRBV7-2	TRBJ2-5	TRBD1	NA	TGTGCCAGCGCCCTTTTTTTTCGGGACAGGCAAGAGACCCAGTACTTC	CASALFFRDRQETQYF
TRBV12-3/TRBV12-4	TRBJ1-6	NA	NA	TGTGCCAGCAGTTTCCGCAGGGCCGGGCTTAATTCACCCCTCCACTTT	CASSFRRAGLNSPLHF
TRBV7-9	TRBJ2-3	TRBD2	NA	TGTGCCAGCAGCTTAGGTAGCGGGGGGCCGATAGATACGCAGTATTTT	CASSLGSGGPIDTQYF
TRBV19	TRBJ2-5	NA	NA	TGTGCCAGTAGTATAGGCTGGAACAATGAGCAGTACTTC	CASSIGWNNEQYF
TRBV6-6	TRBJ1-6	NA	NA	TGTGCCACCTACGGTCGGACGAACTCACCCCTCCACTTT	CATYGRTNSPLHF
TRBV20-1	TRBJ2-5	NA	many	TGCAGTGCACTACAAGAGACCCAGTACTTC	CSALQETQYF
TRBV5-1	TRBJ1-1	TRBD1	NA	TGCGCCAGCAGCTTTGGGGGACAGGGGACTGAAGCTTTCTTT	CASSFGGQGTEAFF
TRBV7-2	TRBJ2-5	NA	NA	TGTGCCAGCAGCGGGTTACAGGGAGAGACCCAGTACTTC	CASSGLQGETQYF
TRBV7-2	TRBJ2-3	NA	NA	TGTGCCAGCAGCTATTCGGGGGCCGTCGATACGCAGTATTTT	CASSYSGAVDTQYF
TRBV29-1	TRBJ2-3	NA	NA	TGCAGCGTCCGTATGATTTATGCAGATACGCAGTATTTT	CSVRMIYADTQYF
TRBV7-9	TRBJ2-5	NA	few	TGTGCCAGCAGCACGACTAAGGACGACCAAGAGACCCAGTACTTC	CASSTTKDDQETQYF
TRBV29-1	TRBJ2-3	NA	NA	TGCAGCGTTGAACGCGGGGGCCCAGATACGCAGTATTTT	CSVERGGPDTQYF
TRBV9	TRBJ1-1	TRBD1	NA	TGTGCCAGCAGCCCCACAGGGGGGTCAGGGACTGAAGCTTTCTTT	CASSPTGGSGTEAFF
TRBV29-1	TRBJ2-7	NA	NA	TGCAGCGTTGAGTCCCCGAGCTCCTACGAGCAGTACTTC	CSVESPSSYEQYF
TRBV6-2/TRBV6-3	TRBJ1-2	NA	NA	TGTGCCAGCAGTTACGCCGAGTTACGGTACTATGGCTACACCTTC	CASSYAELRYYGYTF
TRBV20-1	TRBJ2-5	NA	many	TGCAGTGCTAGAGACGGGGGCCACCAAGAGACCCAGTACTTC	CSARDGGHQETQYF
TRBV7-2	TRBJ1-1	NA	few	TGTGCCAGCAGCTTAGTAGTCGGATTAAATGAAGCTTTCTTT	CASSLVVGLNEAFF
TRBV12-3/TRBV12-4	TRBJ2-2	NA	NA	TGTGCCAGCAGTTTAGGGGGCCGAGGGATTCACACCGGGGAGCTGTTTTTT	CASSLGGRGIHTGELFF
TRBV29-1	TRBJ2-5	TRBD2	NA	TGCAGCGTTAACGGGGGGGTCCTGAAAGAGACCCAGTACTTC	CSVNGGVLKETQYF
TRBV23-1	TRBJ2-2	NA	NA	TGCGCCAGCAGCGAGACAGGTCCCCACGGGGAGCTGTTTTTT	CASSETGPHGELFF
TRBV5-1	TRBJ2-3	TRBD2	NA	TGCGCCAGCAGCGCGGGACTAGTTTTGGGGACTAGCACAGATACGCAGTATTTT	CASSAGLVLGTSTDTQYF
TRBV20-1	TRBJ1-2	NA	many	TGCAGTGCTCCGAGCCCAGGGGCAAACTATGGCTACACCTTC	CSAPSPGANYGYTF
TRBV6-1	TRBJ2-1	TRBD2	NA	TGTGCCAGCAGAGGACTAGCGGTCGGTATAAGCTCCTACAATGAGCAGTTCTTC	CASRGLAVGISSYNEQFF
TRBV29-1	TRBJ2-1	TRBD2	NA	TGCAGCGTTTATAGCGGGGGGGCATATAATGAGCAGTTCTTC	CSVYSGGAYNEQFF
TRBV4-3	TRBJ2-3	NA	NA	TGCGCCAGCAGCCAAGATTATCGCTCGACAGATACGCAGTATTTT	CASSQDYRSTDTQYF
TRBV5-6	TRBJ1-5	NA	NA	TGTGCCAGCAGCTCGACAGGAGGAACTAATCAGCCCCAGCATTTT	CASSSTGGTNQPQHF
TRBV15	TRBJ1-2	NA	many	TGTGCCACCAGCCCGCCCCGGGGCAACTATGGCTACACCTTC	CATSPPRGNYGYTF
TRBV5-1	TRBJ1-2	TRBD1	NA	TGCGCCAGCAGCCCGGGTGGACAGGGGCTGTGGAACTATGGCTACACCTTC	CASSPGGQGLWNYGYTF
TRBV9	TRBJ1-1	NA	NA	TGTGCCAGCAGTACAGGGTCGGGCACTGAAGCTTTCTTT	CASSTGSGTEAFF
TRBV27	TRBJ2-1	NA	once	TGTACCTCGGGGGCCGGTTTTAAGTACAATGAGCAGTTCTTC	CTSGAGFKYNEQFF
TRBV3-1	TRBJ1-1	TRBD1	few	TGTGCCAGCAGCCTCCGGGACAGGGGGAACACTGAAGCTTTCTTT	CASSLRDRGNTEAFF
TRBV20-1	TRBJ1-5	NA	few	TGCAGTGCTACGAGGGGGAGAAGCAATCAGCCCCAGCATTTT	CSATRGRSNQPQHF
TRBV12-3/TRBV12-4	TRBJ1-2	NA	NA	TGTGCCAGCAGTTTTGGTCACAGGGAGGATGGCTACACCTTC	CASSFGHREDGYTF
TRBV29-1	TRBJ1-3	NA	once	TGCAGCGTTGACGCAGGGGCTGGAAACACCATATATTTT	CSVDAGAGNTIYF
TRBV10-3	TRBJ1-2	TRBD1	many	TGTGCCATCACCCCGGGACAGGACTATGGCTACACCTTC	CAITPGQDYGYTF
TRBV9	TRBJ2-1	TRBD1	NA	TGTGCCAGCAGCGTCAACCGGGACAGGGTGACTAATGAGCAGTTCTTC	CASSVNRDRVTNEQFF
TRBV6-5	TRBJ2-3	TRBD1	NA	TGTGCCAGCAAGAGGGGGCGCACAGATACGCAGTATTTT	CASKRGRTDTQYF
TRBV7-3	TRBJ1-2	NA	NA	TGTGCCAGCAGCTTATATTCGGGGGGAAATGGCTACACCTTC	CASSLYSGGNGYTF